Listed here is a single T cell receptor (beta chain). The target antigen is unknown. The data are from a study of PD-1 blockade in classical Hodgkin lymphoma. Study in general: Patients were given intravenous nivolumab, 3 mg/kg, every 2 weeks.

The germline CDR1 and CDR2 sequences are MNHEY and SVGAGI. This CDR3 region has 15 residues. The J segment lost 1 base and the V segment lost 6 bases, leaving 6 bases of the junction unmatched. The repertoire was sequenced with immunoSEQ multiplex PCR; TCRdb's copy has only in-frame clones and lacks some. The table records around 25,000 clones, over 70% of them present only once. Brentuximab vedotin exposure varied, and every patient relapsed after autologous stem cell transplantation. Findings and caveats of the study: There was a significant rise in CD4+ TCR diversity by C4D1, with no such rise for CD8+.

V usage is TRBV6-5 and J usage is TRBJ2-3; 8 bases are a match to TRBD1. This specimen consisted of peripheral blood mononuclear cells (PBMCs), obtained at baseline. This TCR was sampled from a human donor with classical Hodgkin lymphoma. Here the CDR3 reads CASSVVQGGTDTQYF. The CDR3 DNA reads TGTGCCAGCAGCGTAGTACAGGGGGGCACAGATACGCAGTATTTT.